The next 2 T cell receptor beta chains were all read from a single sample in a study of blood T cell repertoires in COVID-19. Measured with immunoSEQ multiplex PCR; TCRdb has only the in-frame clones, and not every one. The table records about 210,000 clones, approximately 82% of them present only once. Specimen: peripheral blood. All receptors derive from a woman between 40 and 55 years old with acute or convalescent COVID-19.

The rearrangement uses TRBV5-1 and TRBJ2-1; TRBD2 matches 9 bases. CDR1 is SGHRS, CDR2 YFSETQ, per germline. Trimming cost V 0 bases and J 5 bases; bases outside gene matches: 3. The CDR3 spans 15 residues. CDR3 protein: CASSLGSGRNNEQFF. The CDR3 nucleotides are TGCGCCAGCAGCTTGGGTAGCGGGAGAAACAATGAGCAGTTCTTC.

The V gene is TRBV19, the J gene TRBJ2-1, with a possible D match to TRBD2 (5 bases). Per the germline V gene, CDR1 is LNHDA and CDR2 is SQIVND (reference sequence). The CDR3 length is 12 residues. V dropped 5 bases and J dropped 10 bases, with 12 bases sitting between them. CDR3 sequence reads: CASSLSGPEQFF. Here the CDR3 DNA reads TGTGCCAGTAGTTTAAGCGGCCCCGAGCAGTTCTTC.